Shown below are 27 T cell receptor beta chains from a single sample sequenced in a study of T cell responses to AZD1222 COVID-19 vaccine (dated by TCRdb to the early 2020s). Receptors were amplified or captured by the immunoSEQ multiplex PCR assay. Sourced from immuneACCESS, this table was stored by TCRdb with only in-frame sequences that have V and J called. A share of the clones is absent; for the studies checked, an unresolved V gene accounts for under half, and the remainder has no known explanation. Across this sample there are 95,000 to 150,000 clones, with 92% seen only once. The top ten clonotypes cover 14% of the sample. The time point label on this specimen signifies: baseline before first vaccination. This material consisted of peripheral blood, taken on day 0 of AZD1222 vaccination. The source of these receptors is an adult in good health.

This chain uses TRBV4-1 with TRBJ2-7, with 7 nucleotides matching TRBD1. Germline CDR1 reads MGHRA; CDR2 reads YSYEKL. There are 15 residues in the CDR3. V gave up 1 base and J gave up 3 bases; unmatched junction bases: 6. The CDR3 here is CASSQGQGQLYEQYF. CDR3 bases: TGCGCCAGCAGCCAAGGACAGGGACAACTCTACGAGCAGTACTTC.

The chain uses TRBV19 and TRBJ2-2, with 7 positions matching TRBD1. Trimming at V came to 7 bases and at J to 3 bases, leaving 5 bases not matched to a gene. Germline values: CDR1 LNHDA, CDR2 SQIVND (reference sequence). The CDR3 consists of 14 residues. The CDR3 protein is CASTWDRYTGELFF. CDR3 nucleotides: TGTGCCAGTACCTGGGACAGATACACCGGGGAGCTGTTTTTT.

This CDR3 is CASSIGGNTEAFF. CDR3 coding DNA: TGTGCCAGCAGTATAGGGGGTAACACTGAAGCTTTCTTT. This chain links TRBV7-9 with TRBJ1-1; TRBD1 might be the D (6 bases). This CDR3 has 13 residues. Per the germline V gene, CDR1 is SEHNR and CDR2 is FQNEAQ (reference sequence). The V gene lost 6 bases and the J gene lost 2 bases, with 10 bases spanning the gap.

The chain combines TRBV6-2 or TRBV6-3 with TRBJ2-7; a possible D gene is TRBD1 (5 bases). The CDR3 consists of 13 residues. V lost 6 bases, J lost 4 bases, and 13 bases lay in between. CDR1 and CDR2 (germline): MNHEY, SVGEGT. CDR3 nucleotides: TGTGCCAGCAGCAGGACACTTAGGTACGAGCAGTACTTC. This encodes CASSRTLRYEQYF.

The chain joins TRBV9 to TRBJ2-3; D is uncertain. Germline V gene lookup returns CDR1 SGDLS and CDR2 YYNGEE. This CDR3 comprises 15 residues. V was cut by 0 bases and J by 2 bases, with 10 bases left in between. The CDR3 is CASSVGPFPTDTQYF. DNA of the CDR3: TGTGCCAGCAGCGTAGGTCCATTTCCCACAGATACGCAGTATTTT.

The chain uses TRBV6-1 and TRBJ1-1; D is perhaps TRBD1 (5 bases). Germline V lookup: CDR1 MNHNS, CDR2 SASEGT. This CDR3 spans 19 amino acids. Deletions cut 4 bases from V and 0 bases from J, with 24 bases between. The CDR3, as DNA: TGTGCCAGCAGTGGACAAGGCAGGACACCGGACCTCATGAACACTGAAGCTTTCTTT. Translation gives CASSGQGRTPDLMNTEAFF.

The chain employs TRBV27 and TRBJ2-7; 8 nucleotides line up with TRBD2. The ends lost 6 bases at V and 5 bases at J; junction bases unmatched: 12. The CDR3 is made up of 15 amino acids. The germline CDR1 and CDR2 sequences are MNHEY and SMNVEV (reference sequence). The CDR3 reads CASRYSGATPNEQYF. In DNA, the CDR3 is TGTGCCAGCAGATATAGCGGGGCCACTCCTAACGAGCAGTACTTC.

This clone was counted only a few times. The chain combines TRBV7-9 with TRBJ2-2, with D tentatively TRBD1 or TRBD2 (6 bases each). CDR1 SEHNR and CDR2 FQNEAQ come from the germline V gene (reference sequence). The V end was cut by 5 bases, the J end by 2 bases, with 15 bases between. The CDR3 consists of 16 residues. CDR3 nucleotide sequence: TGTGCCAGCAGCCTCTCGGGGGCGATTAACACCGGGGAGCTGTTTTTT. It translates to CASSLSGAINTGELFF.

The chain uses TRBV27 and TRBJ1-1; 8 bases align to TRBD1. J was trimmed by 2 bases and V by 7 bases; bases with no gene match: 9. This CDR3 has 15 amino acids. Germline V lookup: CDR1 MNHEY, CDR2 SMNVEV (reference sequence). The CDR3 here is CASMTTRGRNTEAFF. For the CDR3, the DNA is TGTGCCAGCATGACGACCAGGGGGCGCAACACTGAAGCTTTCTTT.

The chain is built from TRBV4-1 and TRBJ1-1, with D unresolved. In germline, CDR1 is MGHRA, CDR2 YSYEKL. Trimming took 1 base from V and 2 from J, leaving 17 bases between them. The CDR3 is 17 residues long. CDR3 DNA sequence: TGCGCCAGCAGCCAAGGAAAAGCTCGCGGCAGCAACACTGAAGCTTTCTTT. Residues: CASSQGKARGSNTEAFF.

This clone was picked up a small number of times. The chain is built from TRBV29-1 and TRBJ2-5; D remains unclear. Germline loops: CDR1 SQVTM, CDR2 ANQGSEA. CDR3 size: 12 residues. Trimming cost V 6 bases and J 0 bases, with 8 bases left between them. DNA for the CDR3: TGCAGCGTCCACCAGTACCAAGAGACCCAGTACTTC. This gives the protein CSVHQYQETQYF. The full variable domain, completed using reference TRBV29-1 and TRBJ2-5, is SAVISQKPSRDICQRGTSLTIQCQVDSQVTMMFWYRQQPGQSLTLIATANQGSEATYESGFVIDKFPISRPNLTFSTLTVSNMSPEDSSIYLCSVHQYQETQYFGPGTRLLVL.

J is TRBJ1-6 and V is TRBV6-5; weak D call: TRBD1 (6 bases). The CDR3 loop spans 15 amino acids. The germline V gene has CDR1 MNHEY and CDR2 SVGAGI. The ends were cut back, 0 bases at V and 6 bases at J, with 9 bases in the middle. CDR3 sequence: CASSYSTGTNSPLHF. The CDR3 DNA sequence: TGTGCCAGCAGTTACTCGACAGGAACTAATTCACCCCTCCACTTT.

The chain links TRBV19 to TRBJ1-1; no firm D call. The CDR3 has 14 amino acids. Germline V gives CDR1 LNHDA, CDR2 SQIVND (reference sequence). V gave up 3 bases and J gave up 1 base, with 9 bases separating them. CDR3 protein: CASSMPWKNTEAFF. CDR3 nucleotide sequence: TGTGCCAGTAGTATGCCATGGAAGAACACTGAAGCTTTCTTT.

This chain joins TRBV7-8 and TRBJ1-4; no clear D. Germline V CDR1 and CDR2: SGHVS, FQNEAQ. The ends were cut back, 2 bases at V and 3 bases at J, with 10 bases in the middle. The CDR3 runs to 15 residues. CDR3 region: CASSLTHSPNEKLFF. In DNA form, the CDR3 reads TGTGCCAGCAGCTTAACCCACAGTCCTAATGAAAAACTGTTTTTT.

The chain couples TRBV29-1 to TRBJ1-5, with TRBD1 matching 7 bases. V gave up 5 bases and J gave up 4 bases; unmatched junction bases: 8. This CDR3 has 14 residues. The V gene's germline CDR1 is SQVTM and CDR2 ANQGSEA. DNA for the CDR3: TGCAGCGTTTTGGTAGGGGGCAGGAATCAGCCCCAGCATTTT. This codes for CSVLVGGRNQPQHF.

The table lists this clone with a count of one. The DNA for the CDR3 is TGTGCCAGCAGCTCACCTTCGACAGGGGGCGCCCACGAGCAGTACTTC. This translates into CASSSPSTGGAHEQYF. The V call is TRBV5-6, the J call TRBJ2-7, with 10 bases aligning to TRBD1. The CDR3 is made up of 16 amino acids. The germline gives CDR1 SGHDT, CDR2 YYEEEE. J was trimmed by 5 bases and V by 3 bases; bases with no gene match: 11.

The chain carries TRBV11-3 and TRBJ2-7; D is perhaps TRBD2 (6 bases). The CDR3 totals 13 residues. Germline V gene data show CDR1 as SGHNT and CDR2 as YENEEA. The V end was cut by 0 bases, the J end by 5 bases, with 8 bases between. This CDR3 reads CASSLEAGHEQYF. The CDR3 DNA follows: TGTGCCAGCAGCTTAGAGGCGGGGCACGAGCAGTACTTC.

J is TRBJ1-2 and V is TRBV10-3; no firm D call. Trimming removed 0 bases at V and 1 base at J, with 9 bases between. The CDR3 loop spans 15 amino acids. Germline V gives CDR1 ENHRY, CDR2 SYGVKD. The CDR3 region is CAISESVGFNYGYTF. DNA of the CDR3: TGTGCCATCAGTGAGTCGGTGGGTTTTAACTATGGCTACACCTTC.

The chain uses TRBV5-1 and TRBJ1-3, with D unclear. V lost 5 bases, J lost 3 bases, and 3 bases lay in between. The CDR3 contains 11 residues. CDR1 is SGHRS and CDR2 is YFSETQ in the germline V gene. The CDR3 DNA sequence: TGCGCCAGCAGTAGTGGAAACACCATATATTTT. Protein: CASSSGNTIYF.

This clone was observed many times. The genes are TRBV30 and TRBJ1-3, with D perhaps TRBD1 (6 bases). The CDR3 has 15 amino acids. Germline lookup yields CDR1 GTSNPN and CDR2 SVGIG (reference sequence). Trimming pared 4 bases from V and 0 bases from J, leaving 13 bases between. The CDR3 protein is CAWNAGDNSGNTIYF. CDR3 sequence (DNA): TGTGCCTGGAATGCAGGGGATAACTCTGGAAACACCATATATTTT.

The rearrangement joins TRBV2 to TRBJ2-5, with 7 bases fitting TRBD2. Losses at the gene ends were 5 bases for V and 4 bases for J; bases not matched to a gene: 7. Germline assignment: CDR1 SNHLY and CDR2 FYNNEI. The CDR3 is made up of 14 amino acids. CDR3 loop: CASSWGGTGETQYF. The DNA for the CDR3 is TGTGCCAGCAGTTGGGGGGGGACGGGAGAGACCCAGTACTTC.

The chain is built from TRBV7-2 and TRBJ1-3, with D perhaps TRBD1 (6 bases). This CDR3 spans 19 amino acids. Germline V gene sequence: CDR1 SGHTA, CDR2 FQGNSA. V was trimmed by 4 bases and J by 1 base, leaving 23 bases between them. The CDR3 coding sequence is TGTGCCAGCAGCTCCGTCAGGGGACAAGGGGATATATCTGGAAACACCATATATTTT. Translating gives CASSSVRGQGDISGNTIYF. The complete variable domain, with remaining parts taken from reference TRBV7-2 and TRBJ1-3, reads GAGVSQSPSNKVTEKGKDVELRCDPISGHTALYWYRQSLGQGLEFLIYFQGNSAPDKSGLPSDRFSAERTGGSVSTLTIQRTQQEDSAVYLCASSSVRGQGDISGNTIYFGEGSWLTVV.

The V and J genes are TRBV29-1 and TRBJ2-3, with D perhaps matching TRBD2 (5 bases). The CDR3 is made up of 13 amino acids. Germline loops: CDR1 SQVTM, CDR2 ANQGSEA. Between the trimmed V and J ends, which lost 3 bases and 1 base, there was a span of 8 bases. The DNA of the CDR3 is TGCAGCGTTGACCGGGGAGGCACAGATACGCAGTATTTT. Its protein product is CSVDRGGTDTQYF.

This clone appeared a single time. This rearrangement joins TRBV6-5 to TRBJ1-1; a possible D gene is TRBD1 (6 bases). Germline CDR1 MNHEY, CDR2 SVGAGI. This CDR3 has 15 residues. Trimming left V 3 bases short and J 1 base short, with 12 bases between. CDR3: CASSYHYRENTEAFF. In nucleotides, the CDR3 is TGTGCCAGCAGTTATCATTACAGGGAGAACACTGAAGCTTTCTTT.

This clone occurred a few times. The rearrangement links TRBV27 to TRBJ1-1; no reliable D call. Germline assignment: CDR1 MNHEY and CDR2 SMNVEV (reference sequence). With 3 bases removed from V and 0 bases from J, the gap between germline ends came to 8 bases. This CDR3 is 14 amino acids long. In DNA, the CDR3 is TGTGCCAGCAGTTTTACGGGAATGAACACTGAAGCTTTCTTT. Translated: CASSFTGMNTEAFF.

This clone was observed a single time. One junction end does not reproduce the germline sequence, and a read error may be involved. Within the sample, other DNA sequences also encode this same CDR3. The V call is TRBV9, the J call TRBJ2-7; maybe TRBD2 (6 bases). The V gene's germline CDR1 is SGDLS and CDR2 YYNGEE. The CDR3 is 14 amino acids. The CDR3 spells CASSVGREPYEQYF. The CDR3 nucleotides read TGTGCCAGTAGCGTAGGACGGGAGCCCTACGAGCAGTACTTC.

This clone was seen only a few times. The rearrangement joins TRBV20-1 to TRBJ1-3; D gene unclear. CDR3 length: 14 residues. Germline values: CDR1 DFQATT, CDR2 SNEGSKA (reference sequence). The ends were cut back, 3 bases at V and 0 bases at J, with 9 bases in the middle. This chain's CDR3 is CSASLWDSGNTIYF. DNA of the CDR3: TGCAGTGCTAGTCTGTGGGACTCTGGAAACACCATATATTTT.